These 2 T cell receptor beta chains originate from one sample sequenced in a study of blood T cells in healthy people across ages. A sample-barcoded 5' primer and a J-beta primer mix were used in a second PCR of roughly 6 to 11 cycles. TCRdb re-called the 5' RACE reads through MiXCR, storing one row per CDR3 protein. The sample has about 1 million distinct CDR3 sequences, around 45% seen once. Sequenced input: blood. Receptor source: a woman aged 60-75 years in good health.

The gene calls are TRBV11-2 and TRBJ2-1, with TRBD2 matching 9 bases. Germline V CDR1 and CDR2: SGHAT, FQNNGV. The ends lost 0 bases at V and 6 bases at J; junction bases unmatched: 6. The CDR3 totals 16 residues. DNA of the CDR3: TGTGCCAGCAGCTTAGAAAGCGGGAGGCCCCTCAATGAGCAGTTCTTC. Protein product: CASSLESGRPLNEQFF.

This sequence joins TRBV5-1 and TRBJ1-1; D call uncertain. CDR1 is SGHRS and CDR2 is YFSETQ in the germline V gene. The CDR3 is 14 amino acids. Trimming removed 1 base from V and 3 bases from J, with 10 bases in between. The DNA for the CDR3 is TGCGCCAGCAGCTTGAGTCGGTCTTACACTGAAGCTTTCTTT. As protein: CASSLSRSYTEAFF.